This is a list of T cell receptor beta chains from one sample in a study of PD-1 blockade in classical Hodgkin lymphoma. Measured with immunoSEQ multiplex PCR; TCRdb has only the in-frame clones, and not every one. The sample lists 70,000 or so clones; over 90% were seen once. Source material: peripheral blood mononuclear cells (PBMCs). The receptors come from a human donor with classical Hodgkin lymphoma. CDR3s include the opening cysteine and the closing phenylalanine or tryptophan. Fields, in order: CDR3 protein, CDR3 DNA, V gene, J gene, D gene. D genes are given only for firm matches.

CDR3: CASSIGGGFYNEQFF
DNA: TGTGCCAGTAGTATAGGCGGGGGATTCTACAATGAGCAGTTCTTC
V: TRBV19
J: TRBJ2-1
D: TRBD2

CDR3: CASSLIGRGYTF
DNA: TGTGCCAGCAGTTTAATCGGGCGTGGCTACACCTTC
V: TRBV28
J: TRBJ1-2
D: NA

CDR3: CASSVGIMGPGSVADQETQYF
DNA: TGTGCCAGCAGCGTAGGGATTATGGGCCCGGGGTCCGTAGCAGACCAAGAGACCCAGTACTTC
V: TRBV9
J: TRBJ2-5
D: NA

CDR3: CASSLVGQGRTDTQYF
DNA: TGTGCCAGCAGCTTGGTTGGACAGGGGAGAACAGATACGCAGTATTTT
V: TRBV5-6
J: TRBJ2-3
D: TRBD1

CDR3: CAWDGTGIISRYGYTF
DNA: TGTGCCTGGGATGGGACTGGCATCATATCGCGGTATGGCTACACCTTC
V: TRBV30
J: TRBJ1-2
D: NA

CDR3: CASSYSGTGGFYGYTF
DNA: TGTGCCAGCAGTTACAGCGGGACAGGCGGATTCTATGGCTACACCTTC
V: TRBV6-5
J: TRBJ1-2
D: TRBD1

CDR3: CASSFRGNSGNTIYF
DNA: TGTGCCAGCAGCTTCAGGGGCAACTCTGGAAACACCATATATTTT
V: TRBV7-2
J: TRBJ1-3
D: NA

CDR3: CASSLRQGHLYGYTF
DNA: TGTGCCAGCAGTTTAAGGCAGGGACACCTCTATGGCTACACCTTC
V: TRBV27
J: TRBJ1-2
D: NA

CDR3: CASGRGTANYGYTF
DNA: TGTGCCAGTGGGAGGGGGACAGCTAACTATGGCTACACCTTC
V: TRBV19
J: TRBJ1-2
D: TRBD1

CDR3: CASSPGLAGDTQYF
DNA: TGTGCCAGTAGTCCCGGACTAGCGGGAGATACGCAGTATTTT
V: TRBV19
J: TRBJ2-3
D: TRBD2

CDR3: CAWSVRASGHNEQFF
DNA: TGTGCCTGGAGTGTACGGGCTAGCGGGCACAATGAGCAGTTCTTC
V: TRBV30
J: TRBJ2-1
D: TRBD2

CDR3: CAISVWRGRRIPEAFF
DNA: TGTGCCATCAGTGTGTGGAGGGGTCGTCGTATCCCTGAAGCTTTCTTT
V: TRBV10-3
J: TRBJ1-1
D: NA